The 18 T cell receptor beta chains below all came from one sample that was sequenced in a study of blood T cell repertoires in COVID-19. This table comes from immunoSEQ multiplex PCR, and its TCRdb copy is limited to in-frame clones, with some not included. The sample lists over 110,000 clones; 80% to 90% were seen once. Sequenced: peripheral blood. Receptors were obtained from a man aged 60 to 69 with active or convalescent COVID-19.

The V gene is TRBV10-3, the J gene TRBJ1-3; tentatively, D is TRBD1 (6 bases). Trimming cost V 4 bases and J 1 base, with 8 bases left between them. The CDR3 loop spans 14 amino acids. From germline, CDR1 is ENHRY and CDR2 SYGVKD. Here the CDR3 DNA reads TGTGCCATCAGTGTTAGGGGGTCTGGAAACACCATATATTTT. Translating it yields CAISVRGSGNTIYF.

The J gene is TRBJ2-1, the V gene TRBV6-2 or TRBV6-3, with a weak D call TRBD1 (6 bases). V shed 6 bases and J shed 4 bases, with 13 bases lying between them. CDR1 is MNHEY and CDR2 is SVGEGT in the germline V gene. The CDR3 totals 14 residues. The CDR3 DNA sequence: TGTGCCAGCAGCCCCGGGACAAATTACAATGAGCAGTTCTTC. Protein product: CASSPGTNYNEQFF.

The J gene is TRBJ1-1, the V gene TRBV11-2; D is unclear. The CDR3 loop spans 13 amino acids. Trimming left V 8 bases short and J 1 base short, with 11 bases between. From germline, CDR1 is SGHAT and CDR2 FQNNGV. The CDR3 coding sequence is TGTGCCAGCCAGCTTAGCGCGAACACTGAAGCTTTCTTT. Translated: CASQLSANTEAFF.

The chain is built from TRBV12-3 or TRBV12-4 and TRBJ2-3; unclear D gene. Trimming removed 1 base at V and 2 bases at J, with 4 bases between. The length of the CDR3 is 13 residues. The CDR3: CASSLDTTDTQYF. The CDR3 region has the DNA TGTGCCAGCAGTTTAGACACCACAGATACGCAGTATTTT.

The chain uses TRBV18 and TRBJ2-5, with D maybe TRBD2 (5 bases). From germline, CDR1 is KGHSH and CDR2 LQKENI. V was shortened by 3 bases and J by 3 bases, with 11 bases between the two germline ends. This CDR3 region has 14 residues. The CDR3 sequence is CASSPGLLEETQYF. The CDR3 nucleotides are TGTGCCAGCTCACCTGGACTGCTCGAAGAGACCCAGTACTTC. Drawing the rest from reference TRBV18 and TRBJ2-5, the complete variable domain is NAGVMQNPRHLVRRRGQEARLRCSPMKGHSHVYWYRQLPEEGLKFMVYLQKENIIDESGMPKERFSAEFPKEGPSILRIQQVVRGDSAAYFCASSPGLLEETQYFGPGTRLLVL.

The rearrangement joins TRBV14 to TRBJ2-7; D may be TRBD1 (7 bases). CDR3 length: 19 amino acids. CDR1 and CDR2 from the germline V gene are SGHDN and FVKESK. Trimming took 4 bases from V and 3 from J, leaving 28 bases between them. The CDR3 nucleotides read TGTGCCAGCAGCCCTCCTCCCTGGGATCGCGGGGACAGACTCTACGAGCAGTACTTC. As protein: CASSPPPWDRGDRLYEQYF.

CDR3 protein: CASSATSGGTQYF. CDR3 bases: TGTGCCAGCAGCGCGACTAGCGGCGGGACCCAGTACTTC. The rearrangement links TRBV9 to TRBJ2-5; 9 nucleotides line up with TRBD2. CDR3 size: 13 residues. With V trimmed by 3 bases and J by 7 bases, 4 bases remained unmatched. Looked up from germline, CDR1 is SGDLS and CDR2 is YYNGEE. Supplemented by reference TRBV9 and TRBJ2-5, the full variable domain reads DSGVTQTPKHLITATGQRVTLRCSPRSGDLSVYWYQQSLDQGLQFLIQYYNGEERAKGNILERFSAQQFPDLHSELNLSSLELGDSALYFCASSATSGGTQYFGPGTRLLVL.

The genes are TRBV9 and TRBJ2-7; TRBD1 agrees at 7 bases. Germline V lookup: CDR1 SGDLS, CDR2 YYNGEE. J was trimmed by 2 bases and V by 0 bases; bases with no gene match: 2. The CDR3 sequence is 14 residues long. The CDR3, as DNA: TGTGCCAGCAGCGTAGGGACAGGCACCTACGAGCAGTACTTC. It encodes CASSVGTGTYEQYF.

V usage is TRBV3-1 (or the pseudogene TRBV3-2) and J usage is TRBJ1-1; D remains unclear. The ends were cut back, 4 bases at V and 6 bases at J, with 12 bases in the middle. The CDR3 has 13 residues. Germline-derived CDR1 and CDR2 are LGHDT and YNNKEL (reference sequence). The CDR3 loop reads CASSPTSRSEAFF. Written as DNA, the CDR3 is TGTGCCAGCAGCCCAACTAGTAGATCTGAAGCTTTCTTT.

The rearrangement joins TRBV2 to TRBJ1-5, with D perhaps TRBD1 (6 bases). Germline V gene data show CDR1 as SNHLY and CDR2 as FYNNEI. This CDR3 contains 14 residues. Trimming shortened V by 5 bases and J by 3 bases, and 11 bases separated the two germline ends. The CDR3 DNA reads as TGTGCCAGCAGTTACAGGGAACCCAATCAGCCCCAGCATTTT. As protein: CASSYREPNQPQHF. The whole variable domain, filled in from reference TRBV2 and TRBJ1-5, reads EPEVTQTPSHQVTQMGQEVILRCVPISNHLYFYWYRQILGQKVEFLVSFYNNEISEKSEIFDDQFSVERPDGSNFTLKIRSTKLEDSAMYFCASSYREPNQPQHFGDGTRLSIL.

The CDR3 reads CATSVYGAGDEQFF. The CDR3 nucleotides read TGTGCCACCAGTGTTTACGGGGCGGGGGATGAGCAGTTCTTC. The rearrangement uses TRBV24-1 and TRBJ2-1, with 7 bases lining up with TRBD2. The V gene end was trimmed by 5 bases and the J gene end by 8 bases; junction bases not matched to a gene: 8. Germline loops: CDR1 KGHDR, CDR2 SFDVKD. The CDR3 totals 14 residues.

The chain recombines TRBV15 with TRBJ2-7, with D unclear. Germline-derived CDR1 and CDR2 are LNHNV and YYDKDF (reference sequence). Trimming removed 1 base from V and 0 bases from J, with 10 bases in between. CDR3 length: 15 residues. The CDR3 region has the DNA TGTGCCACCAGCAGAGCAGGCGAGAACTCCTACGAGCAGTACTTC. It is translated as CATSRAGENSYEQYF.

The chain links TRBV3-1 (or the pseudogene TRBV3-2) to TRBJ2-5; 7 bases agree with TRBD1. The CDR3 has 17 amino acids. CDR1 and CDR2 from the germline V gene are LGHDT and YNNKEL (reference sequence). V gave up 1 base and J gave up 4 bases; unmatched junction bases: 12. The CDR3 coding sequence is TGTGCCAGCAGCCAAGGGTTCCTAGGGACAGTAGGAGAGACCCAGTACTTC. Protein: CASSQGFLGTVGETQYF.

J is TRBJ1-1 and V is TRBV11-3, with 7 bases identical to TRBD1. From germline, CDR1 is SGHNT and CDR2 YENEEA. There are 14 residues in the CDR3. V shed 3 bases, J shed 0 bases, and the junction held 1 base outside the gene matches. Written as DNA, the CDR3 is TGTGCCAGCAGCTTCGACAGGGTGAACACTGAAGCTTTCTTT. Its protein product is CASSFDRVNTEAFF.

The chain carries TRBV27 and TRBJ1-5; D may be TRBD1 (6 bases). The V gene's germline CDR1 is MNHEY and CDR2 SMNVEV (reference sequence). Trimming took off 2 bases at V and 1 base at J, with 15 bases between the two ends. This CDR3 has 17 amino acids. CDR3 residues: CASSLVSLGASNQPQHF. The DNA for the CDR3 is TGTGCCAGCAGTTTAGTTTCCCTGGGGGCAAGCAATCAGCCCCAGCATTTT.

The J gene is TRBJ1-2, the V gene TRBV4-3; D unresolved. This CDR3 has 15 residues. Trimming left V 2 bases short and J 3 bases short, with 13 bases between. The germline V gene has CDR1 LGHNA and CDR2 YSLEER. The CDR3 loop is CASSQSRLPDYGYTF. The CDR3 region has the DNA TGCGCCAGCAGCCAATCGCGACTCCCCGACTATGGCTACACCTTC.

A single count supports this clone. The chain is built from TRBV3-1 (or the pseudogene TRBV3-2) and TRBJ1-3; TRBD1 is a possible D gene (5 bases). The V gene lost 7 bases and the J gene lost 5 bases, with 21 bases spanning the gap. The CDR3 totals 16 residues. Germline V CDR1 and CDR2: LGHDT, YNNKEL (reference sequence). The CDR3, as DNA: TGTGCCAGCACCGATCGCGGGACTCCGAAACGAAACACCATATATTTT. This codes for CASTDRGTPKRNTIYF.

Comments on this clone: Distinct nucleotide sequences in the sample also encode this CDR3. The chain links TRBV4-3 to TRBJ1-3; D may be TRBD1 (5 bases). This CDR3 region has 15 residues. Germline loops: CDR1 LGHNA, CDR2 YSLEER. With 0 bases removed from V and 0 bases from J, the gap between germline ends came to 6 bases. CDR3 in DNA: TGCGCCAGCAGCCAAGACAGGGACTCTGGAAACACCATATATTTT. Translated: CASSQDRDSGNTIYF.